This T cell receptor beta chain was captured by sequencing in a study of blood T cell repertoires in COVID-19 (dated by TCRdb to 2019 to 2021). General notes on the study: Samples covering the acute and convalescent phases of COVID-19 were provided by collaborators in the United States, Italy and Spain. Deeply sampled blood TCRbeta repertoires from subjects exposed to, actively infected with, or recovered from COVID-19 were included in the dataset. The repertoires were released in a freely available public database meant as a resource for research on the immune response to SARS-CoV-2. The prospective study material was composed of cDNA or gDNA derived from T cells, B-cell-depleted T cells, or PBMCs. Samples came from the ongoing ImmuneRACE study (first 160 participants) plus 1,254 subjects from 6 global collaborators. A de-identified subject ID, COVID-19 status, age in years and sex were almost always included in the sample metadata. Where available, HLA class I and class II types were taken from metadata supplied by the sample provider and were not determined by assay-based typing. Overall results and qualifications from the work: The amount of clinical and demographic metadata varied by source and participant and was provided uncurated.

The immunoSEQ Assay, a bias-controlled multiplex PCR, was used to amplify TCRbeta CDR3 regions from genomic DNA. Concerning the study's data processing: Within the assay, amplification of reference gene primers was used to estimate how many nucleated cells each sample contained. To quantify the absolute abundance of each unique TCRbeta CDR3 rearrangement, sequence reads were collapsed and filtered. For each sample, productive Simpson clonality was calculated as the square root of Simpson's diversity index across productive rearrangements. The immuneACCESS repertoire file appears here via TCRdb, limited to in-frame rearrangements. These files lack a portion of the clones; in checked studies, under half of the deficit traces to unresolved V genes, and the cause of the others is not known. The DNA was the basis for D and trimming; V, J and clone size are from that table. This sample gives 200,000 to 250,000 clones in total; approximately 89% of them show up just once. The top ten clones comprise approximately 3.7% of the sample.

Participants in the prospective study were aged 18 to 89 years, lived in 24 United States geographic areas, and enrolled through a virtual design. In the prospective study, cohorts were assigned on the basis of participant-reported clinical history obtained from a screening survey and a study questionnaire. A participant counted as exposed if, within 2 weeks of entering the study, that participant had been in contact with someone who had a PCR-confirmed or clinician-diagnosed COVID-19 case. In the prospective study, mobile phlebotomists collected whole blood, serum and a nasopharyngeal or oropharyngeal swab from each participant. Over an approximately 2-month period, participants in the prospective study had the option of providing additional blood draws and questionnaires. Prospective study blood samples were shipped either frozen or at room temperature before DNA extraction. The CDR3 starts with the cysteine, ends with the phenylalanine, and has 17 residues. CDR3 DNA is the only sequence kept; it has 51 bases, read in frame from the first base. Germline trimming: 4 bases from V, 2 bases from J; junction bases outside gene matches: 14. CDR1 is given as LNHDA and CDR2 as SQIVND, both from the germline V gene (reference sequence).

Concerning this clone itself: No cognate antigen has been identified for it. Per-nucleotide qualities are absent, and no much larger clonotype sits a single base away.

This TCR came from a woman between 25 and 40 years old who had been exposed to COVID-19. Recombination linked TRBV19 to TRBJ2-7; the central 7 bases match TRBD2. Material: PBMCs or T cells enriched from blood (not recorded which). The bases read TGTGCCAGTAGTAATGGGTTCTGGTGGGAGGGCCCCTACGAGCAGTACTTC. This yields the protein CASSNGFWWEGPYEQYF.